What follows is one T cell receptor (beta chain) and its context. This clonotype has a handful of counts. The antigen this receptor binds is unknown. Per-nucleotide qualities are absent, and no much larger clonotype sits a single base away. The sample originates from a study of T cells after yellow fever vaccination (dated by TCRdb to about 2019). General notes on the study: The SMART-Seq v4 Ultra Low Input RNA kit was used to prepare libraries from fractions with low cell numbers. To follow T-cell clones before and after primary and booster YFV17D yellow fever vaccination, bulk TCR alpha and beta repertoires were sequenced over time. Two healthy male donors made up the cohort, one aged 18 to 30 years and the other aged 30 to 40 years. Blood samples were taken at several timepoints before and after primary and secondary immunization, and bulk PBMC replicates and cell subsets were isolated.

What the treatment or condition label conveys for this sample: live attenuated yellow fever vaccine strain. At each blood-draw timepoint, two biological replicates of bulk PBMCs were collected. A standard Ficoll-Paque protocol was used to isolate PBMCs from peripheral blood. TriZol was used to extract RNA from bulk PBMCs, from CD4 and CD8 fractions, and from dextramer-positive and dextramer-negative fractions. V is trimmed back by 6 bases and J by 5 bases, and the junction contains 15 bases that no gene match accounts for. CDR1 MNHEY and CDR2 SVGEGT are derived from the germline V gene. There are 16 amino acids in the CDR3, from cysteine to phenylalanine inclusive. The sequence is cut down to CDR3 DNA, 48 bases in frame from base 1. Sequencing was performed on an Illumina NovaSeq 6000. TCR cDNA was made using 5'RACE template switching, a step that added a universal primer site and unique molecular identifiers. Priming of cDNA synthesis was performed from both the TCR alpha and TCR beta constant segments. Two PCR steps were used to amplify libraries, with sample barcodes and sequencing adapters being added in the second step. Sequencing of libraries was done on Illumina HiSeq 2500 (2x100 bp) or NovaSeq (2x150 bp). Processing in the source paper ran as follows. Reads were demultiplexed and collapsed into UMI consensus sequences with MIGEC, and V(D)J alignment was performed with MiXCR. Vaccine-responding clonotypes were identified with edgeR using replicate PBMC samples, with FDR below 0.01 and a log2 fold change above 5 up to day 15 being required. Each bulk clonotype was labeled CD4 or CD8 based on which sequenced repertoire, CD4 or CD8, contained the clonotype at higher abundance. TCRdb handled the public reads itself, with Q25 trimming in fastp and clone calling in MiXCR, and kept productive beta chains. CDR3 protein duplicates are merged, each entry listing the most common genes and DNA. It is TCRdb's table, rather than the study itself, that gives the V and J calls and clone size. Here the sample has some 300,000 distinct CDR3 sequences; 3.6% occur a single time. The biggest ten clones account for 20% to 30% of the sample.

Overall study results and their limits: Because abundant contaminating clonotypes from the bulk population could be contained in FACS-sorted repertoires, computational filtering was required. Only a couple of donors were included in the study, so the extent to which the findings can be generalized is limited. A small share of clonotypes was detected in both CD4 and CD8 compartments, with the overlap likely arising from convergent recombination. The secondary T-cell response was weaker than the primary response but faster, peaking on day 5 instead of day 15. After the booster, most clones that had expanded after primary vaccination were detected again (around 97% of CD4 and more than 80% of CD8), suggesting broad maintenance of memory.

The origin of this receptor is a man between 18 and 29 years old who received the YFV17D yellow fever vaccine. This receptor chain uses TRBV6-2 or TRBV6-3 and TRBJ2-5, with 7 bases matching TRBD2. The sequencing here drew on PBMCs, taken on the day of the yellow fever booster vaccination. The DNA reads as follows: TGTGCCAGCAGCCTTCTAGCGGACCCCCGGAGGGAGACCCAGTACTTC. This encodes CASSLLADPRRETQYF.